One sample yielded the 19 T cell receptor beta chains listed below, sequenced in a study of T cells expressing NK-cell markers. TCRdb re-called the 5' RACE reads and catalogs CDR3 proteins one per entry, DNA excluded. Across roughly 420,000 distinct CDR3 sequences, the top ten clones capture about 7.3% of the sample. The sample consisted of blood T cells: a sorted CD56 or NKG2C T cell subset, CD4+ or CD8+ T cells, or bulk PBMC T cells (not recorded which). The receptors originated from a woman between 18 and 70 years old in good health.

The V call is TRBV11-2, the J call TRBJ2-1. This CDR3 has 15 amino acids. In germline, CDR1 is SGHAT, CDR2 FQNNGV. CDR3 protein: CASSLGAPTYNEQFF.

The J gene is TRBJ2-1, the V gene TRBV30. Germline V gene data show CDR1 as GTSNPN and CDR2 as SVGIG (reference sequence). The CDR3 is made up of 12 amino acids. Here the CDR3 reads CAWRGSYNEQFF. The whole variable domain, remainder taken from reference TRBV30 and TRBJ2-1, is SQTIHQWPATLVQPVGSPLSLECTVEGTSNPNLYWYRQAAGRGLQLLFYSVGIGQISSEVPQNLSASRPQDRQFILSSKKLLLSDSGFYLCAWRGSYNEQFFGPGTRLTVL.

The chain links TRBV24-1 to TRBJ2-1; lacking DNA, the TRBD1 call made by TCRdb goes unchecked. Germline CDR1 reads KGHDR; CDR2 reads SFDVKD. The CDR3 contains 13 residues. CDR3 loop: CATADGRVNEQFF.

The chain links TRBV2 to TRBJ2-5; the TCRdb D gene call, TRBD1, has no DNA to confirm it. The CDR3 runs to 14 residues. Germline V gene lookup returns CDR1 SNHLY and CDR2 FYNNEI. The CDR3 sequence is CASKRTGVAETQYF.

This chain uses TRBV28 with TRBJ1-4; as DNA is missing, the TRBD1 call by TCRdb cannot be tested. The CDR3 runs to 16 residues. Germline CDR1 is MDHEN and CDR2 is SYDVKM. The CDR3 protein is CASRYDSSATNEKLFF.

V gene TRBV6-1 combines with J gene TRBJ2-1; TCRdb's D gene call, TRBD1, goes unchecked for lack of DNA. The CDR3 length is 16 residues. Germline CDR1 reads MNHNS; CDR2 reads SASEGT. The chain's CDR3 is CASSEGTGETYNEQFF.

The V and J genes are TRBV12-3 or TRBV12-4 and TRBJ2-3; checking the TCRdb D call of TRBD2 is not possible without DNA. The CDR3 runs 14 residues. This CDR3 reads CASNLGRVADTQYF.

The chain joins TRBV20-1 to TRBJ2-1; the TCRdb call, TRBD1, lacks DNA for checking. This CDR3 comprises 15 residues. CDR1 DFQATT and CDR2 SNEGSKA come from the germline V gene (reference sequence). The CDR3 here is CSARDFSGANNEQFF.

This rearrangement joins TRBV20-1 to TRBJ2-7; no DNA is available, so the TRBD2 call from TCRdb remains unchecked. The CDR3 totals 15 residues. CDR1 is DFQATT, CDR2 SNEGSKA, per germline (reference sequence). The CDR3 is CSARDRLAGSYEQYF.

The V call is TRBV7-2, the J call TRBJ1-2; checking the TCRdb D call of TRBD1 is not possible without DNA. The CDR3 has 14 residues. Looked up from germline, CDR1 is SGHTA and CDR2 is FQGNSA. This CDR3 is CASSLVWDRHGYTF.

The chain has TRBV20-1 and TRBJ1-5; TCRdb selects TRBD1, and the lack of DNA leaves this call unchecked. The CDR3 loop spans 13 amino acids. Per the germline V gene, CDR1 is DFQATT and CDR2 is SNEGSKA (reference sequence). The CDR3 protein is CSARQGEYQPQHF.

The chain is built from TRBV27 and TRBJ2-4; TCRdb proposes TRBD1, but this gene call is untestable without DNA. The CDR3 runs 16 residues. CDR1 is MNHEY, CDR2 SMNVEV, per germline (reference sequence). CDR3 residues: CASTSGQWLAKNIQYF.

V usage is TRBV9 and J usage is TRBJ1-1; the TCRdb call, TRBD1, lacks DNA for checking. The CDR3 sequence is 16 residues long. Germline CDR1 SGDLS, CDR2 YYNGEE. CDR3 sequence: CASSATGKRIFTEAFF.

The chain joins TRBV20-1 to TRBJ2-5; as DNA is missing, the TRBD1 call by TCRdb cannot be tested. CDR3 size: 13 residues. Per germline, CDR1 DFQATT and CDR2 SNEGSKA (reference sequence). CDR3 protein: CSARVQGQETQYF.

The chain links TRBV7-3 to TRBJ1-2; TCRdb calls TRBD1, which cannot be checked without DNA. CDR1 and CDR2 from the germline V gene are SGHTA and FQGTGA. The CDR3 is 13 residues long. The CDR3 reads CASSLTGAEGYTF.

J is TRBJ2-1 and V is TRBV12-3 or TRBV12-4; TCRdb outputs TRBD1, but without DNA this stays unchecked. CDR3 length: 14 amino acids. CDR3 protein: CASRSDIHTNEQFF.

The chain uses TRBV2 and TRBJ1-1. CDR1 and CDR2 from the germline V gene are SNHLY and FYNNEI. CDR3 length equals 13 residues. The CDR3: CASSGRMNTEAFF. The whole variable domain, remainder taken from reference TRBV2 and TRBJ1-1, is EPEVTQTPSHQVTQMGQEVILRCVPISNHLYFYWYRQILGQKVEFLVSFYNNEISEKSEIFDDQFSVERPDGSNFTLKIRSTKLEDSAMYFCASSGRMNTEAFFGQGTRLTVV.

The chain employs TRBV20-1 and TRBJ1-1; TCRdb selects TRBD1, and the lack of DNA leaves this call unchecked. CDR1 DFQATT and CDR2 SNEGSKA come from the germline V gene (reference sequence). The CDR3 is made up of 13 amino acids. This CDR3 is CSAGQGMNTEAFF.

V is TRBV7-2 and J is TRBJ2-5; the TRBD2 assignment by TCRdb is unverifiable without DNA. Germline values: CDR1 SGHTA, CDR2 FQGNSA. The CDR3 has 16 residues. The CDR3 loop reads CASNGVAGGSGETQYF.